The present T cell receptor beta chain was sequenced within a study of blood T cell repertoires in COVID-19 (dated by TCRdb to 2020 to 2022). Regarding the study in general: Samples from collaborators originated in the United States, Italy and Spain and spanned both the acute and convalescent phases of COVID-19. The material from the prospective study consisted of cDNA or gDNA derived from T cells, B-cell-depleted T cells, or PBMCs. The dataset comprised deeply sampled blood TCRbeta repertoires from subjects exposed to, actively infected with, or recovered from COVID-19. The repertoires were made available in a free public database intended to serve as a resource for research on the immune response to SARS-CoV-2. Samples came from the ongoing ImmuneRACE study (first 160 participants) plus 1,254 subjects from 6 global collaborators. Sample metadata almost always included a de-identified subject ID, COVID-19 status, age in years and sex. Where available, HLA class I and class II types were taken from metadata supplied by the sample provider and were not determined by assay-based typing.

Inclusive of the bounding cysteine and phenylalanine, the CDR3 is 11 residues long. Only the CDR3 DNA is retained, 33 bases long and in frame from the first base. Trimming at the junction amounts to 4 bases on V and 7 bases on J, and the germline ends lie 7 bases apart. The germline V gene encodes CDR1 MNHEY and CDR2 SMNVEV (reference sequence). The investigation overall reported the following: The quantity of clinical and demographic metadata differed by source and by participant and was supplied without curation.

Concerning this clone: The antigen it recognizes is unknown. No per-base quality is available; no much larger clone lies one base away. Additional DNA sequences in this sample encode the identical CDR3.

The immunoSEQ Assay, a bias-controlled multiplex PCR, was used to amplify TCRbeta CDR3 regions from genomic DNA. Processing in the source paper ran as follows. Nucleated cell counts per sample were estimated from amplification of reference gene primers within the assay. Sequence reads were collapsed and filtered to measure the absolute abundance of every unique TCRbeta CDR3 rearrangement. For each sample, productive Simpson clonality was calculated as the square root of Simpson's diversity index across productive rearrangements. The clones in this table, taken by TCRdb from immuneACCESS, are in-frame only. Not every clone is retained; where verified, under half of the shortfall comes from an unresolved V gene, and the cause of the rest is unknown. For V, J and clone size, that table is used; D and trimming come from the DNA. In all, the sample holds around 290,000 clones, and approximately 88% of those were seen once. The top ten clones comprise about 1% of the sample.

In the prospective study, participants were about 18 to 95 years old, resided in 20 to 30 geographic areas of the United States, and were enrolled through a virtual design. In the prospective study, participants were assigned to cohorts based on the clinical history participants reported in a screening survey and a study questionnaire. Recovered participants in ImmuneRACE Cohort 3 were defined as having two consecutive negative NP/OP PCR tests, clearance from a healthcare professional, or resolution of symptoms. In the prospective study, whole blood, serum and a nasopharyngeal or oropharyngeal swab were collected from each participant by mobile phlebotomists. Additional blood draws and questionnaires over an approximately 2-month period could optionally be provided by prospective study participants. Before DNA extraction, blood samples from the prospective study were shipped at room temperature or frozen.

The rearrangement joined TRBV27 to TRBJ1-2; the D gene is possibly TRBD1, with 5 bases matching. This receptor was taken from a woman aged 25 to 39 who had recovered from COVID-19. Material for sequencing was PBMCs or T cells enriched from blood (not recorded which). The bases are TGTGCCAGCAGTTCGGGGGGTGGCTACACCTTC. This sequence encodes CASSSGGGYTF.